This record concerns one T cell receptor (beta chain) sequence. The data were obtained in a study of blood T cell repertoires in COVID-19. There are 13 residues in the CDR3. Germline V gives CDR1 SGDLS, CDR2 YYNGEE. V shed 0 bases, J shed 5 bases, and the junction held 2 bases outside the gene matches. Per the authors' pipeline: How many nucleated cells were present was estimated from reference gene primer amplification. TCRdb's copy holds only in-frame clones and misses some; the assay was immunoSEQ multiplex PCR. Clonal size and the V and J genes are those of that table, whereas D and trimming came from the DNA. The sample lists some 210,000 clones; about 86% were seen once.

The TCR sequence derives from a woman aged 50 to 60 with acute COVID-19. Sample: PBMCs or T cells enriched from blood (not recorded which). The chain carries TRBV9 and TRBJ2-7; 7 nucleotides align to TRBD2. The CDR3 region is CASSVDGGNEQYF. The CDR3 DNA reads TGTGCCAGCAGCGTAGACGGGGGGAACGAGCAGTACTTC.